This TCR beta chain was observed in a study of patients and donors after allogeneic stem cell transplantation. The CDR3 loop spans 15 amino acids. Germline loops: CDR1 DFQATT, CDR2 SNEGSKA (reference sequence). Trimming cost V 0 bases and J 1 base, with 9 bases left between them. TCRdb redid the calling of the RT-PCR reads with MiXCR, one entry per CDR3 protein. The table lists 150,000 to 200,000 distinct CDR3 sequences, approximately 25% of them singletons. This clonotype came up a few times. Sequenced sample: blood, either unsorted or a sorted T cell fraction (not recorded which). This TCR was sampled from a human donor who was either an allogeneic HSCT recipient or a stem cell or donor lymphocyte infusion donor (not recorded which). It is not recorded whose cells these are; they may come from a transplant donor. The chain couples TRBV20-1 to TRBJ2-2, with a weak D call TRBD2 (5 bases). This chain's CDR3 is CSARDMRVNTGELFF. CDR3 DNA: TGCAGTGCTAGAGATATGAGGGTGAACACCGGGGAGCTGTTTTTT.